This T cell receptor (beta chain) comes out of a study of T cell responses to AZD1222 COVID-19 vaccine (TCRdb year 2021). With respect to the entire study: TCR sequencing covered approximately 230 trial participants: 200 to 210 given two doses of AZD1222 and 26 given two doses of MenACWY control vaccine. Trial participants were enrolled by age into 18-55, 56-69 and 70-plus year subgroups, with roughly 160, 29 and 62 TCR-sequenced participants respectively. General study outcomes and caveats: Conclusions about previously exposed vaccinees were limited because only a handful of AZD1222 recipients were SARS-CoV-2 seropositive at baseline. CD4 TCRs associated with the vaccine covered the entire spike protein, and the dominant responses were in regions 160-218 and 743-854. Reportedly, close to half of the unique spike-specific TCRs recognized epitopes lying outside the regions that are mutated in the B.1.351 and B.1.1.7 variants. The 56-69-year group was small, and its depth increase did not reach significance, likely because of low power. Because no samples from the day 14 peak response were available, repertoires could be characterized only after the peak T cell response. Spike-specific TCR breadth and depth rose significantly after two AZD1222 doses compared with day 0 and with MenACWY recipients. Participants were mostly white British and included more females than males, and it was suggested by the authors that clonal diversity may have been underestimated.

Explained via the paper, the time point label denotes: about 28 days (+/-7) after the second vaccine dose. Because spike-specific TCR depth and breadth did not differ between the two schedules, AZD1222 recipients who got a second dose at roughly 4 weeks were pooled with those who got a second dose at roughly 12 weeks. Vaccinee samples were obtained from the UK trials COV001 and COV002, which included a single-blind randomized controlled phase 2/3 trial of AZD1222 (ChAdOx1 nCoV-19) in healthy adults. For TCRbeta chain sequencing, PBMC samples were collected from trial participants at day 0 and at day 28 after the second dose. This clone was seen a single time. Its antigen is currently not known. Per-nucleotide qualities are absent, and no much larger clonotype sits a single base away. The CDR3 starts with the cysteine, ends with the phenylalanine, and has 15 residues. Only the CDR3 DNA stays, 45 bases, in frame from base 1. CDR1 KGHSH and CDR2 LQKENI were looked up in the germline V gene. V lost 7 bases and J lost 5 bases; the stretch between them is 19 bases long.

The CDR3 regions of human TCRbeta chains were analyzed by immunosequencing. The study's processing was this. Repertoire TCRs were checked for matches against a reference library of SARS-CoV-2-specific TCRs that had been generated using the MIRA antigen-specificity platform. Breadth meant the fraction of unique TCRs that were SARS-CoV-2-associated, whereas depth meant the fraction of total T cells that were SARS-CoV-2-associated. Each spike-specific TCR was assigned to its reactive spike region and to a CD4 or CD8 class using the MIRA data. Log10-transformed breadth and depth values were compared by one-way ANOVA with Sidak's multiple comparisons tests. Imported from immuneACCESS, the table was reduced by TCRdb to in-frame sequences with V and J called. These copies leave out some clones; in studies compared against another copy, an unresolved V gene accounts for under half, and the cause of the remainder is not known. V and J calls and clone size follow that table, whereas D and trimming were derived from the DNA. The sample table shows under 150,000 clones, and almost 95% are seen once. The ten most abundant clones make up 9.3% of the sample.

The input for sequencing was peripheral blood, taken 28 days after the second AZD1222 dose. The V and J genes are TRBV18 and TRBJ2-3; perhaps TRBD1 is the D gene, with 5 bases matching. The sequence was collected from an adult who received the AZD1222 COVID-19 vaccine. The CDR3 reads CASLGILRTQDTQYF. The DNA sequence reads TGTGCCAGCTTGGGTATCTTACGGACACAAGATACGCAGTATTTT.